The T cell receptor (beta chain) described here comes from a study of OX40 agonist ivuxolimab in advanced cancers. The wider study: 30% to 40% of patients had received prior checkpoint inhibitor therapy.

The CDR3 spans 15 residues. Trimming left V 5 bases short and J 2 bases short, with 15 bases between. Germline loops: CDR1 SGHTA, CDR2 FQGNSA. The repertoire was sequenced with immunoSEQ multiplex PCR; TCRdb's copy has only in-frame clones and lacks some. The table has about 35,000 clones, 65% to 85% seen once. The chain combines TRBV7-2 with TRBJ2-5; D may correspond to TRBD1 or TRBD2 (5 bases each). Material: CD4+ or CD8+ T cells sorted from blood, obtained in a trial of the OX40 agonist ivuxolimab. The receptor's source is an adult with an advanced solid tumor such as melanoma, head and neck, liver or kidney cancer. CDR3 loop: CASSGGTYPQETQYF. CDR3 bases: TGTGCCAGCAGCGGTGGGACCTACCCACAAGAGACCCAGTACTTC.